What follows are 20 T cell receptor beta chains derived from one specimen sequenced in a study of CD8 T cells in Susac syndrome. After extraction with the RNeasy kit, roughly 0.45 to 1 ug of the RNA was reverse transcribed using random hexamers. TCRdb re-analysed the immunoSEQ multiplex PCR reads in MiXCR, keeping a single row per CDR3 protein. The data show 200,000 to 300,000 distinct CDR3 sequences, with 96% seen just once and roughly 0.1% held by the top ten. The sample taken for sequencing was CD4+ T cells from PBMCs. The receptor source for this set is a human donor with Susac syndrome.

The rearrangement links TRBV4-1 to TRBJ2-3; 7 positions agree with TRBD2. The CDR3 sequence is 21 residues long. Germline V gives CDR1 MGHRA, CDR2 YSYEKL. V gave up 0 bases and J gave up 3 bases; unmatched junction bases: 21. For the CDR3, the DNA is TGCGCCAGCAGCCAAGATCCCGGGCTTACGCGAGCGGGAAGGGATACAGATACGCAGTATTTT. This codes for CASSQDPGLTRAGRDTDTQYF.

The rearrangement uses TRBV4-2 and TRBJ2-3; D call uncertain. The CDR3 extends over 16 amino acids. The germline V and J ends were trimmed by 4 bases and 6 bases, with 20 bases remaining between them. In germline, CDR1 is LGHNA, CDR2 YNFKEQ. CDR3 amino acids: CASSRTTALGSDTQYF. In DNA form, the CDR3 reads TGTGCCAGCAGCCGAACGACGGCACTGGGTAGCGATACGCAGTATTTT.

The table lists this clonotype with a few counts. The CDR3 loop reads CASSYRYGYTF. The CDR3 DNA follows: TGTGCCAGCAGTTACCGCTATGGCTACACCTTC. This chain links TRBV6-2 or TRBV6-3 with TRBJ1-2; no reliable D call. This CDR3 is built from 11 residues. CDR1 is MNHEY, CDR2 SVGEGT, per germline. The V and J ends lost 2 bases and 4 bases respectively, with 2 bases between them.

Here the CDR3 DNA reads TGCAGTGCTTTCAGAGACTACACCTACGAGCAGTACTTC. It is translated as CSAFRDYTYEQYF. The chain couples TRBV20-1 to TRBJ2-7; D is perhaps TRBD2 (5 bases). The V gene's germline CDR1 is DFQATT and CDR2 SNEGSKA (reference sequence). The V end lost 5 bases, the J end lost 2 bases, and 13 bases lay between the germline ends. The CDR3 totals 13 residues.

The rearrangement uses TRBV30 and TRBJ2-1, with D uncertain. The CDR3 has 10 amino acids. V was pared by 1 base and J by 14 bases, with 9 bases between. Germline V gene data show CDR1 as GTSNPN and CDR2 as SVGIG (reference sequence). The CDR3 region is CAWSEGIKFF. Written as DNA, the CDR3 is TGTGCCTGGAGTGAGGGTATTAAGTTCTTC.

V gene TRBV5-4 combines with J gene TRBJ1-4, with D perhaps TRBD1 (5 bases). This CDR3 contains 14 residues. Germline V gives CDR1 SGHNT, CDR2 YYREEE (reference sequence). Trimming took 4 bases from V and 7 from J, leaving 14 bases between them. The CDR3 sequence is CASSLGGPREKLFF. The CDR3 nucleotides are TGTGCCAGCAGCCTGGGGGGTCCGCGTGAAAAACTGTTTTTT.

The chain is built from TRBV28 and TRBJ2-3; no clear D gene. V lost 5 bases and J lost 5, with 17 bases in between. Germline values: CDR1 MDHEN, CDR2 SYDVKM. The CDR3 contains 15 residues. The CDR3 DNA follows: TGTGCCAGCAGTCTCCCCGACTCATACGGAGATACGCAGTATTTT. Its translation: CASSLPDSYGDTQYF.

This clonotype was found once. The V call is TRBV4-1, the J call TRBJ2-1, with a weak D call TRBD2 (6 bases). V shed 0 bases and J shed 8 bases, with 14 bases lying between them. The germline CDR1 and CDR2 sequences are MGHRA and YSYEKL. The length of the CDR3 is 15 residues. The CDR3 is CASSQEHRESYEQFF. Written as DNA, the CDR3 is TGCGCCAGCAGCCAAGAACACCGGGAGAGCTATGAGCAGTTCTTC.

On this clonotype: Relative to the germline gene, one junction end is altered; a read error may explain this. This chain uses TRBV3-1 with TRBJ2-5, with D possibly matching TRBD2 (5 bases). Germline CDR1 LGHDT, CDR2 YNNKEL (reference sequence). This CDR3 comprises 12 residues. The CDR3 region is CASSQDGRLSLF. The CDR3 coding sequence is TGTGCCAGCAGCCAAGATGGGAGACTATCCCTCTTC.

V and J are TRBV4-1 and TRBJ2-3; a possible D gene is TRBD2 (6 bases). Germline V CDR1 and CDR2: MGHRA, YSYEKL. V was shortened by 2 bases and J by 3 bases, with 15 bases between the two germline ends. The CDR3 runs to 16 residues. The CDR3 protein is CASSQIGTRRTDTQYF. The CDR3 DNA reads TGCGCCAGCAGCCAAATCGGGACTCGCCGTACAGATACGCAGTATTTT.

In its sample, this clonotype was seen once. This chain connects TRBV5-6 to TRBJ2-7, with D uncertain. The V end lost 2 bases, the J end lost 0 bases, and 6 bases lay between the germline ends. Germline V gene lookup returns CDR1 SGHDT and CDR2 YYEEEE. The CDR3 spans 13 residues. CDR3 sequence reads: CASSFWLSYEQYF. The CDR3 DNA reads TGTGCCAGCAGCTTCTGGCTCTCCTACGAGCAGTACTTC.

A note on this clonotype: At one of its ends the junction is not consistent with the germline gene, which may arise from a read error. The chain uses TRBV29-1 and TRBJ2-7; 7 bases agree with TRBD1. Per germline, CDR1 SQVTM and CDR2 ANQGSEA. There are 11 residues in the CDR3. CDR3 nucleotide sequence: TGCAGCGTTAACCGGGACAGTCAAGTCGGCTTC. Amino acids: CSVNRDSQVGF.

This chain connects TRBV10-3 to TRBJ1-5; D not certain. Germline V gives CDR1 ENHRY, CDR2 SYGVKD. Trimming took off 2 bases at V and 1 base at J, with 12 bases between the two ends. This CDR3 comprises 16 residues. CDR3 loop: CAISEIRGASNQPQHF. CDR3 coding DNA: TGTGCCATCAGTGAGATCCGGGGTGCAAGCAATCAGCCCCAGCATTTT.

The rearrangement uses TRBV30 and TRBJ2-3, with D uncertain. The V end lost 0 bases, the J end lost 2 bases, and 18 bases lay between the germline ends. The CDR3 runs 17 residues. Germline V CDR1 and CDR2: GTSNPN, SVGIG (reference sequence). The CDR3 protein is CAWSVLGGRRFTDTQYF. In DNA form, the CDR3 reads TGTGCCTGGAGTGTACTCGGCGGCAGGAGATTCACAGATACGCAGTATTTT.

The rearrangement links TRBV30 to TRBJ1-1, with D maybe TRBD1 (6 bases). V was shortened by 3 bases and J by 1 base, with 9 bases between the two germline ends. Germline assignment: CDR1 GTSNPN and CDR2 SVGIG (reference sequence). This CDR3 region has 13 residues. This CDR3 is CAWSRTENTEAFF. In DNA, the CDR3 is TGTGCCTGGAGCCGGACAGAGAACACTGAAGCTTTCTTT.

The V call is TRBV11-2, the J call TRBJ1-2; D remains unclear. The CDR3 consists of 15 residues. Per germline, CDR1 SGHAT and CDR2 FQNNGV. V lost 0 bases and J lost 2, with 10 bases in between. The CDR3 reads CASSLELLPNYGYTF. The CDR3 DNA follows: TGTGCCAGCAGCTTAGAGCTCCTCCCAAACTATGGCTACACCTTC.

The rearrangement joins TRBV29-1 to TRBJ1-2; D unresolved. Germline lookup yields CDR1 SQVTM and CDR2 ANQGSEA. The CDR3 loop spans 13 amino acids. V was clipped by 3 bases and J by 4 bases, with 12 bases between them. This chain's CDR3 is CSVDGFPVYGYTF. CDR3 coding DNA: TGCAGCGTTGACGGTTTCCCCGTCTATGGCTACACCTTC.

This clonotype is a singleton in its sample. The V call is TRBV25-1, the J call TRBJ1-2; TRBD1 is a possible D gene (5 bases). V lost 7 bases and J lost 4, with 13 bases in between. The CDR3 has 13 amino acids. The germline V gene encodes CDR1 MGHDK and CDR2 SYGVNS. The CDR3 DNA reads TGTGCCAGCATGATGGACGGGACCTATGGCTACACCTTC. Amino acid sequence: CASMMDGTYGYTF.

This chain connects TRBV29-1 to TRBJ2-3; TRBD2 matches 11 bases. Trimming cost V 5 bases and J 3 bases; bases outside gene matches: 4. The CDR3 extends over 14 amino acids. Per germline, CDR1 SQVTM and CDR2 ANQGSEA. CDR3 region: CSVKIAGGTDTQYF. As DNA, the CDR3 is TGCAGCGTTAAAATAGCGGGAGGGACAGATACGCAGTATTTT.

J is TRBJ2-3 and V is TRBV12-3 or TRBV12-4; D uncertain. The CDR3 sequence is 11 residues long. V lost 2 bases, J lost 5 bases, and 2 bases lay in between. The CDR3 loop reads CASSLQDTQYF. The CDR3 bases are TGTGCCAGCAGTTTACAAGATACGCAGTATTTT.